This is a list of T cell receptor beta chains from one sample in a study of beta chain features in type 1 diabetes. Generated by immunoSEQ multiplex PCR, the TCRdb table keeps only in-frame clones and is missing some. This table has 680,000 or so clones, 13% appearing once. Input material: naive CD4+ T cells from blood. These receptors came from a man younger than 30 with type 1 diabetes. Each CDR3 is given with its conserved first and last residue. The order of the fields is clone size, V gene, J gene, D gene, CDR3 DNA, CDR3 protein. A D gene is named only where the DNA matches it firmly. Some rows mark clone size as missing; the rest say once, few, many or name a class of expanded clone.

clone_size: few; v_call: TRBV18; j_call: TRBJ1-1; d_call: -; cdr3_nt: TGTGCCAGCTCACCACCGATCCCGGACACTGAAGCTTTCTTT; cdr3_aa: CASSPPIPDTEAFF
clone_size: few; v_call: TRBV29-1; j_call: TRBJ1-2; d_call: TRBD1; cdr3_nt: TGCAGCGGGCGAACAGGGGCGGACTATGGCTACACCTTC; cdr3_aa: CSGRTGADYGYTF
clone_size: -; v_call: TRBV28; j_call: TRBJ2-7; d_call: -; cdr3_nt: TGTGCCAGCAGTTTATTGGGCACGTTGGGGGGCTACGAGCAGTACTTC; cdr3_aa: CASSLLGTLGGYEQYF
clone_size: -; v_call: TRBV6-6; j_call: TRBJ1-6; d_call: -; cdr3_nt: TGTGCCAGCAGTTACAGGAGGGAGAATTCACCCCTCCACTTT; cdr3_aa: CASSYRRENSPLHF
clone_size: -; v_call: TRBV19; j_call: TRBJ2-5; d_call: TRBD1; cdr3_nt: TGTGCCAGTGGGCCAATGGGCCCTAGACAGGGGAGTGAGACCCAGTACTTC; cdr3_aa: CASGPMGPRQGSETQYF
clone_size: -; v_call: TRBV27; j_call: TRBJ2-5; d_call: -; cdr3_nt: TGTGCCAGCAGTAAGGGGCAGGTGGAGACCCAGTACTTC; cdr3_aa: CASSKGQVETQYF
clone_size: -; v_call: TRBV2; j_call: TRBJ2-2; d_call: -; cdr3_nt: TGTGCCAGCAGTGAACAGGGCAGTTACACCGGGGAGCTGTTTTTT; cdr3_aa: CASSEQGSYTGELFF
clone_size: -; v_call: TRBV7-8; j_call: TRBJ2-7; d_call: -; cdr3_nt: TGTGCCAGCAGCGCGAAACGGTTTATACCCTACGAGCAGTACTTC; cdr3_aa: CASSAKRFIPYEQYF
clone_size: -; v_call: TRBV29-1; j_call: TRBJ2-2; d_call: -; cdr3_nt: TGCAGCGTTGTGATCGGACCGAACACCGGGGAGCTGTTTTTT; cdr3_aa: CSVVIGPNTGELFF
clone_size: -; v_call: TRBV2; j_call: TRBJ1-5; d_call: -; cdr3_nt: TGTGCCAGCAGACAGGACAATCAGCCCCAGCATTTT; cdr3_aa: CASRQDNQPQHF
clone_size: once; v_call: TRBV27; j_call: TRBJ2-7; d_call: -; cdr3_nt: TGTGCCAGCAGTCAAGGGACGGCTTCCTACGAGCAGTACTTC; cdr3_aa: CASSQGTASYEQYF
clone_size: -; v_call: TRBV4-2; j_call: TRBJ1-2; d_call: -; cdr3_nt: TGTGCCAGCAGCCCGCTATCGGGACCAAACTATGGCTACACCTTC; cdr3_aa: CASSPLSGPNYGYTF
clone_size: few; v_call: TRBV29-1; j_call: TRBJ2-5; d_call: TRBD2; cdr3_nt: TGCAGCGCCCCCCGCGGGCTAATGACGGGGGGGCCCGAGGAGACCCAGTACTTC; cdr3_aa: CSAPRGLMTGGPEETQYF
clone_size: few; v_call: TRBV10-3; j_call: TRBJ1-1; d_call: -; cdr3_nt: TGTGCCATCAGTGGTTCGATGGGAAAAGACGGAGGGAACACTGAAGCTTTCTTT; cdr3_aa: CAISGSMGKDGGNTEAFF
clone_size: few; v_call: TRBV2; j_call: TRBJ1-5; d_call: -; cdr3_nt: TGTGCCAGCAGTGAAGGCCAGGGACAGCCCCAGCATTTT; cdr3_aa: CASSEGQGQPQHF
clone_size: -; v_call: TRBV18; j_call: TRBJ2-3; d_call: -; cdr3_nt: TGTGCCAGCTCACCAGACCCAGGCGTCACAGATACGCAGTATTTT; cdr3_aa: CASSPDPGVTDTQYF
clone_size: few; v_call: TRBV30; j_call: TRBJ1-6; d_call: -; cdr3_nt: TGTGCCTGGAATGGAGTTACAAGACCTAATTCACCCCTCCACTTT; cdr3_aa: CAWNGVTRPNSPLHF
clone_size: few; v_call: TRBV20-1; j_call: TRBJ1-2; d_call: -; cdr3_nt: TGCAGTGCTAGAGATCGAGGGGGCTACACCTTC; cdr3_aa: CSARDRGGYTF
clone_size: few; v_call: TRBV2; j_call: TRBJ2-2; d_call: -; cdr3_nt: TGTGCCAGCATTCCCGGGACGGGGTTCGGGGAGCTGTTTTTT; cdr3_aa: CASIPGTGFGELFF
clone_size: few; v_call: TRBV6-6; j_call: TRBJ2-1; d_call: TRBD1; cdr3_nt: TGTGCCAGCAGTAAGGAACAGGGGCTGGGGTACAATGAGCAGTTCTTC; cdr3_aa: CASSKEQGLGYNEQFF
clone_size: -; v_call: TRBV11-2; j_call: TRBJ1-5; d_call: -; cdr3_nt: TGTGCCAGCAGCTGGGACAGCAATCAGCCCCAGCATTTT; cdr3_aa: CASSWDSNQPQHF
clone_size: -; v_call: TRBV27; j_call: TRBJ2-3; d_call: -; cdr3_nt: TGTGCCAGCAGTGTCAACCCTCTAGCTTATACGCAGTATTTT; cdr3_aa: CASSVNPLAYTQYF
clone_size: -; v_call: TRBV6-5; j_call: TRBJ2-3; d_call: -; cdr3_nt: TGTGCCAGCAGGTGGGCGGGACCCACAGATACGCAGTATTTT; cdr3_aa: CASRWAGPTDTQYF
clone_size: few; v_call: TRBV4-2; j_call: TRBJ2-3; d_call: TRBD2; cdr3_nt: TGTGCCAGCAGCCCTACATCAGCGGGGGGGCCTGATACGCAGTATTTT; cdr3_aa: CASSPTSAGGPDTQYF
clone_size: -; v_call: TRBV28; j_call: TRBJ1-2; d_call: -; cdr3_nt: TGTGCCAGCAGTTTTTCCCGGGAAGGGAACTATGGCTACACCTTC; cdr3_aa: CASSFSREGNYGYTF
clone_size: few; v_call: TRBV25-1; j_call: TRBJ2-6; d_call: -; cdr3_nt: TGTGCCAGCAGTGAATTTAGGGTTCCAGGGGCCAACGTCCTGACTTTC; cdr3_aa: CASSEFRVPGANVLTF
clone_size: -; v_call: TRBV5-8; j_call: TRBJ1-1; d_call: -; cdr3_nt: TGTGCCAGCAGCCACGGGACACACACATTTACTGAAGCTTTCTTT; cdr3_aa: CASSHGTHTFTEAFF
clone_size: -; v_call: TRBV30; j_call: TRBJ1-6; d_call: -; cdr3_nt: TGTGCCTGGAGTGGTTTTAAAGTTAATTCACCCCTCCACTTT; cdr3_aa: CAWSGFKVNSPLHF
clone_size: -; v_call: TRBV9; j_call: TRBJ1-2; d_call: -; cdr3_nt: TGTGCCAGCAGCGTAGAAAACAGTCCACTCTATGGCTACACCTTC; cdr3_aa: CASSVENSPLYGYTF
clone_size: -; v_call: TRBV4-1; j_call: TRBJ2-1; d_call: TRBD1; cdr3_nt: TGCGCCAGCAGCCAAGAGGGGGACAGGGCGTTTAACGATGAGCAGTTCTTC; cdr3_aa: CASSQEGDRAFNDEQFF
clone_size: few; v_call: TRBV18; j_call: TRBJ2-7; d_call: TRBD1; cdr3_nt: TGTGCCAGCTCACCATCCCTGAACAGGGGGTCCGGCTACGAGCAGTACTTC; cdr3_aa: CASSPSLNRGSGYEQYF
clone_size: -; v_call: TRBV11-2; j_call: TRBJ2-7; d_call: -; cdr3_nt: TGTGCCAGCAGCTTATGGGTCGCCGGGTCCTACGAGCAGTACTTC; cdr3_aa: CASSLWVAGSYEQYF
clone_size: -; v_call: TRBV5-4; j_call: TRBJ2-1; d_call: TRBD2; cdr3_nt: TGTGCCAGCAGCTTCGGACTAGCGGACCACAATGAGCAGTTCTTC; cdr3_aa: CASSFGLADHNEQFF
clone_size: few; v_call: TRBV5-1; j_call: TRBJ2-1; d_call: -; cdr3_nt: TGCGCCAGCAGCTTGGGGGACATTTACAATGAGCAGTTCTTC; cdr3_aa: CASSLGDIYNEQFF
clone_size: few; v_call: TRBV10-3; j_call: TRBJ1-6; d_call: -; cdr3_nt: TGTGCCATCAGTGATTTGAGTTACTATAATTCACCCCTCCACTTT; cdr3_aa: CAISDLSYYNSPLHF
clone_size: -; v_call: TRBV5-1; j_call: TRBJ1-1; d_call: -; cdr3_nt: TGCGCCAGCAGCCCACCACAGGGAGGCACTGAAGCTTTCTTT; cdr3_aa: CASSPPQGGTEAFF
clone_size: -; v_call: TRBV19; j_call: TRBJ1-5; d_call: TRBD1; cdr3_nt: TGTGCCAGTAGTCGGGACAGGGAATATCAGCCCCAGCATTTT; cdr3_aa: CASSRDREYQPQHF
clone_size: -; v_call: TRBV18; j_call: TRBJ2-1; d_call: TRBD2; cdr3_nt: TGTGCCAGCTCGCAGCGGGGGGACAATGAGCAGTTCTTC; cdr3_aa: CASSQRGDNEQFF
clone_size: -; v_call: TRBV7-2; j_call: TRBJ1-5; d_call: TRBD1; cdr3_nt: TGTGCCAGCAGCTCCCGGACAGGGCATGGCAATCAGCCCCAGCATTTT; cdr3_aa: CASSSRTGHGNQPQHF
clone_size: -; v_call: TRBV7-2; j_call: TRBJ2-1; d_call: -; cdr3_nt: TGTGCCACCCTTGCCGGAAGCCCCTACAATGAGCAGTTCTTC; cdr3_aa: CATLAGSPYNEQFF
clone_size: -; v_call: TRBV7-2; j_call: TRBJ2-5; d_call: TRBD1; cdr3_nt: TGTGCCAGCAGCCCAGGACAGGGGGCGGGTGGGGAGACCCAGTACTTC; cdr3_aa: CASSPGQGAGGETQYF
clone_size: few; v_call: TRBV5-1; j_call: TRBJ2-5; d_call: -; cdr3_nt: TGCGCCAGCAGCTTGATCGGGTCCCAAGAGACCCAGTACTTC; cdr3_aa: CASSLIGSQETQYF
clone_size: -; v_call: TRBV27; j_call: TRBJ2-1; d_call: TRBD2; cdr3_nt: TGTGCCAGCAGTTTTATGGGTGCGGGGGTCCTTGGGGATGAGCAGTTCTTC; cdr3_aa: CASSFMGAGVLGDEQFF
clone_size: few; v_call: TRBV5-4; j_call: TRBJ2-1; d_call: -; cdr3_nt: TGTGCCAGCAGCTTGGAGGCCTACAATGAGCAGTTCTTC; cdr3_aa: CASSLEAYNEQFF
clone_size: -; v_call: TRBV28; j_call: TRBJ1-6; d_call: -; cdr3_nt: TGTGCCAGCAGCCCGCCCTATAATTCACCCCTCCACTTT; cdr3_aa: CASSPPYNSPLHF
clone_size: few; v_call: TRBV5-1; j_call: TRBJ1-1; d_call: TRBD1; cdr3_nt: TGCGCCAGCAGCTCCGGGACAGCCAACACTGAAGCTTTCTTT; cdr3_aa: CASSSGTANTEAFF